This is a list of T cell receptor beta chains from one sample in a study of T cells in Graves' hyperthyroidism and ophthalmopathy. MiXCR, applied by TCRdb to the multiplex PCR reads, yields one record per CDR3 protein. The sample records some 370,000 distinct CDR3 sequences, roughly a sixth being singletons. Sample: blood. The source is a woman aged 30 to 39 with Graves' hyperthyroidism that later progressed to Graves' ophthalmopathy. Each CDR3 is given with its conserved first and last residue. Each record gives: D gene, CDR3 length, J gene, clone size, V gene, CDR3 DNA, CDR3 protein. The D gene is left open where the match is weak. Not every row has a clone size; where given, it reads once, few, many or a size class.

D: TRBD2
length: 13
J: TRBJ2-1
size: many
V: TRBV7-2
DNA: TGTGCCAGCAGCCGGACTAGGATCGATGAGCAGTTCTTC
CDR3: CASSRTRIDEQFF

D: NA
length: 15
J: TRBJ2-1
size: many
V: TRBV7-2
DNA: TGTGCCAGCACACTTTCCGGGTCGACTTACAATGAGCAGTTCTTC
CDR3: CASTLSGSTYNEQFF

D: NA
length: 13
J: TRBJ2-3
size: NA
V: TRBV2
DNA: TGTGCCAGCGGGGGCGTCGGAGCAGATACGCAGTATTTT
CDR3: CASGGVGADTQYF

D: TRBD1
length: 13
J: TRBJ1-4
size: many
V: TRBV6-1
DNA: TGTGCCAGCACCCGACAGGGCGAAGAAAAACTGTTTTTT
CDR3: CASTRQGEEKLFF

D: NA
length: 15
J: TRBJ2-1
size: many
V: TRBV30
DNA: TGTGCCTGGAGTGGAGGCAGCCCGTCCTACAATGAGCAGTTCTTC
CDR3: CAWSGGSPSYNEQFF

D: NA
length: 12
J: TRBJ2-1
size: many
V: TRBV13
DNA: TGTGCCAGCAGCCGACAGTTCAATGAGCAGTTCTTC
CDR3: CASSRQFNEQFF

D: TRBD1
length: 13
J: TRBJ2-5
size: many
V: TRBV29-1
DNA: TGCAGCGTTGCCACAGGGGCGGGCGAGACCCAGTACTTC
CDR3: CSVATGAGETQYF

D: TRBD2
length: 17
J: TRBJ2-1
size: few
V: TRBV5-6
DNA: TGTGCCAGCAGCCGGCCCTACAGCGGGAGGGCCTACAATGAGCAGTTCTTC
CDR3: CASSRPYSGRAYNEQFF

D: NA
length: 13
J: TRBJ2-2
size: many
V: TRBV7-9
DNA: TGTGCCAGAGACCCCCGGGACACCGGGGAGCTGTTTTTT
CDR3: CARDPRDTGELFF

D: NA
length: 15
J: TRBJ1-2
size: NA
V: TRBV7-9
DNA: TGTGCCAGCAGCTCAAGCACAGCCGGGGTCAGTGGCTACACCTTC
CDR3: CASSSSTAGVSGYTF

D: TRBD1
length: 12
J: TRBJ2-7
size: many
V: TRBV20-1
DNA: TGCAGTGCTATTGAACAGGGGGACGAGCAGTACTTC
CDR3: CSAIEQGDEQYF

D: TRBD2
length: 17
J: TRBJ2-1
size: many
V: TRBV9
DNA: TGTGCCAGCAGCGTAGGTATAGTTGGACTAGCGGACAATGAGCAGTTCTTC
CDR3: CASSVGIVGLADNEQFF

D: NA
length: 14
J: TRBJ1-1
size: many
V: TRBV28
DNA: TGTGCCAGCAGTTTATGGCAGACTTACACTGAAGCTTTCTTT
CDR3: CASSLWQTYTEAFF

D: TRBD1
length: 18
J: TRBJ2-2
size: many
V: TRBV24-1
DNA: TGTGCCACCAGTGATTTGAGCCCGGGGGACAGGATGGGCGGGGAGCTGTTTTTT
CDR3: CATSDLSPGDRMGGELFF

D: NA
length: 16
J: TRBJ2-5
size: many
V: TRBV5-5
DNA: TGTGCCAGCAGCGGGGGTTGGGGGTATGGCCAAGAGACCCAGTACTTC
CDR3: CASSGGWGYGQETQYF

D: NA
length: 13
J: TRBJ1-5
size: many
V: TRBV2
DNA: TGTGCCAGCAGTGTGAATAGCAATCAGCCCCAGCATTTT
CDR3: CASSVNSNQPQHF

D: NA
length: 16
J: TRBJ2-2
size: many
V: TRBV28
DNA: TGTGCCAGCAGTTTCCCATCGCAGGCGGGCACCGGGGAGCTGTTTTTT
CDR3: CASSFPSQAGTGELFF

D: TRBD2
length: 15
J: TRBJ2-1
size: many
V: TRBV28
DNA: TGTGCCAGCTCTATCAGCGGGAGGGCCTCAAATGAGCAGTTCTTC
CDR3: CASSISGRASNEQFF

D: NA
length: 13
J: TRBJ2-3
size: many
V: TRBV6-1
DNA: TGTGCCAGCAGTACTCAGGGAGTAGATACGCAGTATTTT
CDR3: CASSTQGVDTQYF

D: TRBD2
length: 16
J: TRBJ2-3
size: many
V: TRBV28
DNA: TGTGCCAGCAGTTTCGGGCGGGAGCGGGGCACAGATACGCAGTATTTT
CDR3: CASSFGRERGTDTQYF

D: NA
length: 13
J: TRBJ1-1
size: NA
V: TRBV7-9
DNA: TGTGCCAGCAGCCGGGAAACCGGCGGTGAAGCTTTCTTT
CDR3: CASSRETGGEAFF

D: NA
length: 18
J: TRBJ2-2
size: NA
V: TRBV19
DNA: TGTGCCAGTAGTATAGCTCGGCGGCAGGGACTTAACACCGGGGAGCTGTTTTTT
CDR3: CASSIARRQGLNTGELFF

D: TRBD2
length: 16
J: TRBJ2-1
size: few
V: TRBV4-2
DNA: TGTGCCAGCAGCCAAGCCGGGACTAGCGGATACAATGAGCAGTTCTTC
CDR3: CASSQAGTSGYNEQFF

D: NA
length: 15
J: TRBJ1-1
size: many
V: TRBV28
DNA: TGTGCCAGCAGTTTATTGTCAGGGGTGAACACTGAAGCTTTCTTT
CDR3: CASSLLSGVNTEAFF

D: TRBD1
length: 14
J: TRBJ1-2
size: NA
V: TRBV2
DNA: TGTGCCAGCCGAGGACAGGGGGCGAACTATGGCTACACCTTC
CDR3: CASRGQGANYGYTF

D: NA
length: 15
J: TRBJ1-2
size: many
V: TRBV24-1
DNA: TGTGCCACCAGTGACTCCCAGAGGCCTAACTATGGCTACACCTTC
CDR3: CATSDSQRPNYGYTF

D: TRBD1
length: 12
J: TRBJ1-1
size: many
V: TRBV30
DNA: TGTGCCTGGAGCGGGGCGGGACAGAAAGCTTTCTTT
CDR3: CAWSGAGQKAFF

D: NA
length: 15
J: TRBJ2-5
size: NA
V: TRBV20-1
DNA: TGCAGTGCTAGTTCCCTTTGGGAGACCGAAGTGACCCAGTACTTC
CDR3: CSASSLWETEVTQYF

D: NA
length: 14
J: TRBJ1-2
size: many
V: TRBV18
DNA: TGTGCCAGCTCACCGATGAGGGGATTGGATGGCTACACCTTC
CDR3: CASSPMRGLDGYTF

D: NA
length: 15
J: TRBJ2-7
size: NA
V: TRBV27
DNA: TGTGCCAGCAGCCTAAGGGGAGGCGGTATCTACGAGCAGTACTTC
CDR3: CASSLRGGGIYEQYF

D: NA
length: 14
J: TRBJ1-3
size: many
V: TRBV18
DNA: TGTGCCAGCTCACCTGGGGACACCCGAAACACCATATATTTT
CDR3: CASSPGDTRNTIYF

D: NA
length: 15
J: TRBJ2-1
size: many
V: TRBV4-1
DNA: TGCGCCAGCAGCCAGACCGGGACATCCTACAATGAGCAGTTCTTC
CDR3: CASSQTGTSYNEQFF

D: NA
length: 12
J: TRBJ1-5
size: few
V: TRBV5-1
DNA: TGCGCCAGCAAGCCACGTGGTCAGCCCCAGCATTTT
CDR3: CASKPRGQPQHF

D: TRBD2
length: 16
J: TRBJ2-3
size: many
V: TRBV5-1
DNA: TGCGCCAGCAGCTTGGTTCTAGCGGGGGCCTCTTATACGCAGTATTTT
CDR3: CASSLVLAGASYTQYF

D: TRBD2
length: 17
J: TRBJ2-7
size: NA
V: TRBV4-2
DNA: TGTGCCAGCAGCCAAGAATCCCTGGGGGAGGGCCCTCGGGAGCAGTACTTC
CDR3: CASSQESLGEGPREQYF

D: TRBD1
length: 16
J: TRBJ2-7
size: NA
V: TRBV5-5
DNA: TGTGCCAGCAGCTTGGAGGTTCGGCAGGGGGCCTACGAGCAGTACTTC
CDR3: CASSLEVRQGAYEQYF

D: TRBD2
length: 19
J: TRBJ2-3
size: many
V: TRBV2
DNA: TGTGCCAGCAGAGTCCCGATCGGGACTAGCGGGGGGAACACAGATACGCAGTATTTT
CDR3: CASRVPIGTSGGNTDTQYF

D: NA
length: 14
J: TRBJ2-5
size: few
V: TRBV19
DNA: TGTGCCAGTAGTATAGATCCATGGGGAGAGACCCAGTACTTC
CDR3: CASSIDPWGETQYF

D: NA
length: 15
J: TRBJ2-7
size: NA
V: TRBV7-7
DNA: TGTGCTAGCAGCCCAGCGGGCGGCCTACCCTACGAGCAGTACTTC
CDR3: CASSPAGGLPYEQYF

D: NA
length: 15
J: TRBJ2-7
size: few
V: TRBV5-5
DNA: TGTGCCAGCAGCTTAGGACAGAAGGCCGGTTACGAGCAGTACTTC
CDR3: CASSLGQKAGYEQYF

D: NA
length: 14
J: TRBJ2-7
size: many
V: TRBV20-1
DNA: TGCAGTGCTAGAGATCCGACAGTCTACTACGAGCAGTACTTC
CDR3: CSARDPTVYYEQYF

D: NA
length: 15
J: TRBJ2-2
size: few
V: TRBV12-3/TRBV12-4
DNA: TGTGCCGGCAGCAATCTGGCCGGGAACACCGGGGAGCTGTTTTTT
CDR3: CAGSNLAGNTGELFF

D: TRBD1
length: 13
J: TRBJ2-7
size: many
V: TRBV19
DNA: TGTGCCAGTAGTACAGAGACAGGGGCCGAGCAGTACTTC
CDR3: CASSTETGAEQYF

D: NA
length: 14
J: TRBJ1-1
size: many
V: TRBV5-1
DNA: TGCGCCAGCAGCTTGGCCCCAGGACAGCCTGAAGCTTTCTTT
CDR3: CASSLAPGQPEAFF